This T cell receptor (beta chain) was observed in a study of read filtering for tumor transcriptome and immune sequencing. This clonotype was found many times. CDR1 is SGHNT and CDR2 is YYREEE in the germline V gene (reference sequence). The CDR3 is 13 residues long. Trimming left V 3 bases short and J 5 bases short, with 11 bases between. This library used approximately 370 ng RNA and molecular barcoded adaptors spanning alpha/delta and beta/gamma chains. TCRdb itself ran the reads through MiXCR, one entry per CDR3 protein. The table shows fewer than 150,000 distinct CDR3 sequences, with under 15% occurring only once.

The sequencing input was a population of CD138-negative cells sorted from bone marrow. This sequence joins TRBV5-4 and TRBJ1-1; D remains ambiguous. This sequence originates from a donor aged 40 or older with multiple myeloma. The CDR3 region has the DNA TGTGCCAGCAGCTCATTTACCGGGACTGAAGCTTTCTTT. It codes for CASSSFTGTEAFF.